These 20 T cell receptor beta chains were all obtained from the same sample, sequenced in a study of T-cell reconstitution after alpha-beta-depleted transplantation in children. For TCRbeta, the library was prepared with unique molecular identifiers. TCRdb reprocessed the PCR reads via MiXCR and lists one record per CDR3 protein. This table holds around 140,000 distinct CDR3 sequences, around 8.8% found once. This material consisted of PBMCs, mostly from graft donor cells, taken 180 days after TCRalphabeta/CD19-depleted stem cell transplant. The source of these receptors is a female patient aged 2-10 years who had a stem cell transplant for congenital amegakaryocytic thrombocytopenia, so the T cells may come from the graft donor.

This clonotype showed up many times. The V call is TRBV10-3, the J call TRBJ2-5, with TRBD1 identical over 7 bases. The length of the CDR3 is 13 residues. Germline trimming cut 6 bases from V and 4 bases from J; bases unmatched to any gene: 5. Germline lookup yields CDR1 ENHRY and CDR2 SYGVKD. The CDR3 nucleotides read TGTGCCATCAGCGACAGGGCGGGAGAGACCCAGTACTTC. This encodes CAISDRAGETQYF.

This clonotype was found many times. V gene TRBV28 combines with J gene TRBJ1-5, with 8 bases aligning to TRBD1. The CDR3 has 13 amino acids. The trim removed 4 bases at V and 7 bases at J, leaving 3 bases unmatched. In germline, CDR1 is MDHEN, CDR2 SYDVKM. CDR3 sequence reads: CASSSQGGQPQHF. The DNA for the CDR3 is TGTGCCAGCAGTTCACAGGGGGGGCAGCCCCAGCATTTT.

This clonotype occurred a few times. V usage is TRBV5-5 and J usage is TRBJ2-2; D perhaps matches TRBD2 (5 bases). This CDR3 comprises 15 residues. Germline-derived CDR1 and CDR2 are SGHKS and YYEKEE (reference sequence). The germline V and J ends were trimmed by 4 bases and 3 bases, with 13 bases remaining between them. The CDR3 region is CASSPGGFDTGELFF. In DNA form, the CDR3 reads TGTGCCAGCAGCCCCGGCGGGTTCGACACCGGGGAGCTGTTTTTT. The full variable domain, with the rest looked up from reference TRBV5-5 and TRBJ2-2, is DAGVTQSPTHLIKTRGQQVTLRCSPISGHKSVSWYQQVLGQGPQFIFQYYEKEERGRGNFPDRFSARQFPNYSSELNVNALLLGDSALYLCASSPGGFDTGELFFGEGSRLTVL.

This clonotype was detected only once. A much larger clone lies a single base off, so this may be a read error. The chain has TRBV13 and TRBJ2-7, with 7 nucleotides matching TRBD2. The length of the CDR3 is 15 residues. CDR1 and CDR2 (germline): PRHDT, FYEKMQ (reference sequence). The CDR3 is CASSGERGTTYERYF. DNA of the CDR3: TGTGCCAGCAGCGGCGAGCGGGGAACTACCTACGAGCGGTACTTC. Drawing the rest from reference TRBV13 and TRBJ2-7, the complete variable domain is AAGVIQSPRHLIKEKRETATLKCYPIPRHDTVYWYQQGPGQDPQFLISFYEKMQSDKGSIPDRFSAQQFSDYHSELNMSSLELGDSALYFCASSGERGTTYERYFGPGTRLTVT.

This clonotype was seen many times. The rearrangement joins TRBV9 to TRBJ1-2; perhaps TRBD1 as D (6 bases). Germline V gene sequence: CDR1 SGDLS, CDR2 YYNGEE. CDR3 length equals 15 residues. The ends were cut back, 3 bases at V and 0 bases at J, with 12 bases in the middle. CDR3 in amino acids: CASSGWDTPNYGYTF. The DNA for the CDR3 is TGTGCCAGCAGCGGGTGGGACACGCCTAACTATGGCTACACCTTC.

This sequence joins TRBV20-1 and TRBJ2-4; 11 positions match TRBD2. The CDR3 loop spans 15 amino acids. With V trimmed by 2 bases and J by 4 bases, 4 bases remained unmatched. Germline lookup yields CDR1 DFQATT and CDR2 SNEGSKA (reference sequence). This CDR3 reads CSARSLAGGKNIQYF. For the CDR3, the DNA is TGCAGTGCTAGATCTCTAGCGGGAGGAAAAAACATTCAGTACTTC.

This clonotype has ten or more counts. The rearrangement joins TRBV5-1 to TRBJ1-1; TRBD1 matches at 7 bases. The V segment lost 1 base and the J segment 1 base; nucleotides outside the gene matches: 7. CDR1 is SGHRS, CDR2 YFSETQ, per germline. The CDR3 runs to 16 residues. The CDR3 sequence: CASSLSGGQTNTEAFF. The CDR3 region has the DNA TGCGCCAGCAGCTTGTCTGGGGGACAGACGAACACTGAAGCTTTCTTT.

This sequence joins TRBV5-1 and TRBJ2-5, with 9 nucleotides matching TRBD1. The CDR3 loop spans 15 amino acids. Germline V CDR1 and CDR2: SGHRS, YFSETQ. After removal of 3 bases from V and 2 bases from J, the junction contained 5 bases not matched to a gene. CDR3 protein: CASSWGDRAQETQYF. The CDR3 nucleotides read TGCGCCAGCAGCTGGGGGGACAGGGCTCAAGAGACCCAGTACTTC.

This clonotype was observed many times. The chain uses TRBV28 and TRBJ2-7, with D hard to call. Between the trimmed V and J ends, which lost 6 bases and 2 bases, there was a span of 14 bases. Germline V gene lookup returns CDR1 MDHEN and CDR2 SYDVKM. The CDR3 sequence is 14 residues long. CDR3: CASRPPSWAYEQYF. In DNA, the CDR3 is TGTGCCAGCAGACCCCCTAGTTGGGCCTACGAGCAGTACTTC.

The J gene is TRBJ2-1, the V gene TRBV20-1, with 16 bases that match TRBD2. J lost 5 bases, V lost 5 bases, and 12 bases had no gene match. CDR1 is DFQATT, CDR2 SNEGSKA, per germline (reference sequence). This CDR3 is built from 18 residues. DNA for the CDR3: TGCAGTGCTCAGGCTCCGGGACTAGCGGGAGGGCTTCACAATGAGCAGTTCTTC. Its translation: CSAQAPGLAGGLHNEQFF.

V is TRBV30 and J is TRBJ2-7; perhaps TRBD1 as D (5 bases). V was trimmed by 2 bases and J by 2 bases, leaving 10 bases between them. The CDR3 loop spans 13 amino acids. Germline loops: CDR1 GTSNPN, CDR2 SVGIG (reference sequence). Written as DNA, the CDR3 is TGTGCCTGGAGTCCGGACACTACCTACGAGCAGTACTTC. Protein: CAWSPDTTYEQYF.

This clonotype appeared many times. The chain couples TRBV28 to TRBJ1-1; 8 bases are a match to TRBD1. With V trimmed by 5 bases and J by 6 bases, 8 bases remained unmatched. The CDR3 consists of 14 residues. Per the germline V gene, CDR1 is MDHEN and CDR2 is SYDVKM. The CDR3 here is CASSKHRGSAEAFF. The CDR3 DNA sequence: TGTGCCAGCAGTAAACACAGGGGGAGTGCTGAAGCTTTCTTT.

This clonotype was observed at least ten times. In nucleotides, the CDR3 is TGTGCCAGCAGCCAAGATTTGCACAATGAGCAGTTCTTC. Translation: CASSQDLHNEQFF. The chain has TRBV4-2 and TRBJ2-1; no clear D gene. V lost 0 bases to trimming and J lost 5 bases, with 5 bases between them. This CDR3 region has 13 residues. Germline V lookup: CDR1 LGHNA, CDR2 YNFKEQ.

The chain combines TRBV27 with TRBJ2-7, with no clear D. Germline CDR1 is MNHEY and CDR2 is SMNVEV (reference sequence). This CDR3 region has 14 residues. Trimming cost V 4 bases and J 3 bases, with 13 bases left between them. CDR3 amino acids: CASSSMPLLYEQYF. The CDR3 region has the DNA TGTGCCAGCAGTTCTATGCCCCTTCTCTACGAGCAGTACTTC.

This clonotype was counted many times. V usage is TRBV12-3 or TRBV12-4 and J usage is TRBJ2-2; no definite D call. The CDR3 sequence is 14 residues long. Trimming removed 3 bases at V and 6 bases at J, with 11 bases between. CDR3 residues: CASSLRLEAGELFF. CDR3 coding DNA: TGTGCCAGCAGTTTGCGGCTAGAGGCCGGGGAGCTGTTTTTT.

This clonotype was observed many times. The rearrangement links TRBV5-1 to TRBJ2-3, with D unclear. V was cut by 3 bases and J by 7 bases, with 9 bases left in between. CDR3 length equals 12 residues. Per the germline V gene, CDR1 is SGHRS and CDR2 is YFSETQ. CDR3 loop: CASSSNAYTQYF. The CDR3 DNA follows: TGCGCCAGCAGCTCAAACGCATATACGCAGTATTTT.

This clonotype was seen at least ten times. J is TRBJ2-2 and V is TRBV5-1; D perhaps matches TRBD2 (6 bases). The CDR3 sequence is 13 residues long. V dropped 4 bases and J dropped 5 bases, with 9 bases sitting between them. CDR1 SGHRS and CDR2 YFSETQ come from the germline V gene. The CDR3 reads CASSRSGTGELFF. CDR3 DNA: TGCGCCAGCAGCCGGAGCGGGACCGGGGAGCTGTTTTTT.

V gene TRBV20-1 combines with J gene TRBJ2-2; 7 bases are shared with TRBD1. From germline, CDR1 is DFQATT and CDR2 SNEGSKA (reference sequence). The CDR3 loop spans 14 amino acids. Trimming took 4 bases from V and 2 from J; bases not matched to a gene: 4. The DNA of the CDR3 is TGCAGTGCTATGAACAGGGGAAACACCGGGGAGCTGTTTTTT. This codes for CSAMNRGNTGELFF.

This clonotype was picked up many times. The chain's CDR3 is CSADRVAGSTDTQYF. DNA for the CDR3: TGCAGTGCCGATCGGGTAGCGGGGAGCACAGATACGCAGTATTTT. This sequence joins TRBV20-1 and TRBJ2-3; TRBD2 agrees at 8 bases. Germline lookup yields CDR1 DFQATT and CDR2 SNEGSKA (reference sequence). V dropped 6 bases and J dropped 0; count of bases not matched to a gene: 8. The CDR3 has 15 amino acids.

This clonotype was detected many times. CDR3 sequence (DNA): TGTGCCAGCAGCTTCCCGGGACGGAACACTGAAGCTTTCTTT. This codes for CASSFPGRNTEAFF. V is TRBV7-9 and J is TRBJ1-1, with TRBD1 as a possible D gene (5 bases). With 3 bases removed from V and 1 base from J, the gap between germline ends came to 9 bases. CDR3 size: 14 residues. The germline V gene has CDR1 SEHNR and CDR2 FQNEAQ (reference sequence).